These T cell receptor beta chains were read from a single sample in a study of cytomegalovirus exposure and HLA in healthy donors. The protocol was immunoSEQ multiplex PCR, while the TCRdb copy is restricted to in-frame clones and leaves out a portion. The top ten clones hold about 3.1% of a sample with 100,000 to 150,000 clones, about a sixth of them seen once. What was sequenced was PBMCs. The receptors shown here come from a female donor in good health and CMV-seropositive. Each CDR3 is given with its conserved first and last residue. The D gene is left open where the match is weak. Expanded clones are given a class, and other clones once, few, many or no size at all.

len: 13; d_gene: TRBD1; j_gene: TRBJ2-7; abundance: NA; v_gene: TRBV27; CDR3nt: TGTGCCAGCAGTTCGGGACAGGGCTACGAGCAGTACTTC; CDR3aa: CASSSGQGYEQYF
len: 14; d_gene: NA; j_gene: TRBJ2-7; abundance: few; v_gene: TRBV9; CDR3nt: TGTGCCAGCAGCGTAGATACAGGGTGGGCCGAGCAGTACTTC; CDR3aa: CASSVDTGWAEQYF
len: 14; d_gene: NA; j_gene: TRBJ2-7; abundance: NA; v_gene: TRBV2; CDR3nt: TGTGCCAGCAGTGCGACAGGACTTAGCTACGAGCAGTACTTC; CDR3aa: CASSATGLSYEQYF
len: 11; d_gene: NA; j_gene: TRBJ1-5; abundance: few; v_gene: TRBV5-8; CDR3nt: TGTGCCAGCAGCCAGTATCAGCCCCAGCATTTT; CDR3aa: CASSQYQPQHF
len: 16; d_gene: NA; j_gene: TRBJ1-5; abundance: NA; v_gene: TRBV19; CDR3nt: TGTGCCAGTAGTCCTCCCTACGGGGGATACAATCAGCCCCAGCATTTT; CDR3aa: CASSPPYGGYNQPQHF
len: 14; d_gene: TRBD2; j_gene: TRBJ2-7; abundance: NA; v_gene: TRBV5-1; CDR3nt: TGCGCCAGCACCGATAGCGGGAGGGCATTAGAGCAGTACTTC; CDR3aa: CASTDSGRALEQYF
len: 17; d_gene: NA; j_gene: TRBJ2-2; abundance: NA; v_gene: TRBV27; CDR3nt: TGTGCCAGCAGTTTAGTCGTTGCGGGGGCGGGCACCGGGGAGCTGTTTTTT; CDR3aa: CASSLVVAGAGTGELFF
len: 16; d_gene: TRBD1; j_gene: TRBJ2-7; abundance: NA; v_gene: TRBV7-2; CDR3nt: TGTGCCAGCAGCTGGGTTTTGGACAGGGGGGCGTACGAGCAGTACTTC; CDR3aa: CASSWVLDRGAYEQYF
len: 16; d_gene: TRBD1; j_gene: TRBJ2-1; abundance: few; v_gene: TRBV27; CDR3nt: TGTGCCAGCAGTCCTCTATGGACAGGGCCATACAATGAGCAGTTCTTC; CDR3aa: CASSPLWTGPYNEQFF
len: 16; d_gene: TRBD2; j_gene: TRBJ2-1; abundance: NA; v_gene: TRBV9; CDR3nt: TGTGCCAGCAGCGTAGACGGCGGGAGGGCCCTTAATGAGCAGTTCTTC; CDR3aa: CASSVDGGRALNEQFF
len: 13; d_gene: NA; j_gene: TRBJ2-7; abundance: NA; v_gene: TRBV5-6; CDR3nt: TGTGCCAGCAGCTTGGTGAAGCTGAACGAGCAGTACTTC; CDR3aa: CASSLVKLNEQYF
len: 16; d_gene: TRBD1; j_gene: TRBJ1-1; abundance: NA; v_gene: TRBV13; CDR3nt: TGTGCCAGCAGCTTATGGGGGACAGGGGGCAACACTGAAGCTTTCTTT; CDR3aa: CASSLWGTGGNTEAFF
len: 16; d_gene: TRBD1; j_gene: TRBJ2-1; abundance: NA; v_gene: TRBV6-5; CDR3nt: TGTGCCAGCAGTTACTCGATCGGGGCAGGGGGCAATGAGCAGTTCTTC; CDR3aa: CASSYSIGAGGNEQFF
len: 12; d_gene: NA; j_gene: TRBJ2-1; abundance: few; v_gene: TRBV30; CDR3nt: TGTGCCTGGAGTGTACGGACTCCAAAGCAGTTCTTC; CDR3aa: CAWSVRTPKQFF
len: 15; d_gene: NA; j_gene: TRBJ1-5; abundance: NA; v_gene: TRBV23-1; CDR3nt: TGCGCCAGCCCACCCCGGCGGGGGCCCAGTCAGCCCCAGCATTTT; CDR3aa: CASPPRRGPSQPQHF
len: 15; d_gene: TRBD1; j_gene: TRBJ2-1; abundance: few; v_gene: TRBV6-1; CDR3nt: TGTGCCAGCAGTGAAGGGCAGGGGGCCTACAATGAGCAGTTCTTC; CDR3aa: CASSEGQGAYNEQFF
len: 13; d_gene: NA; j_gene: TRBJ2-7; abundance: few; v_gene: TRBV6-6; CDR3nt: TGTGCCAGCAGTTACACAGGGAATGACGAGCAGTACTTC; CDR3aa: CASSYTGNDEQYF
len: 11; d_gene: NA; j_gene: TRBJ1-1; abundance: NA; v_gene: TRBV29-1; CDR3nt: TGCAGCGTCGCTGGGGGAGGGAAAGCTTTCTTT; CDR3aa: CSVAGGGKAFF
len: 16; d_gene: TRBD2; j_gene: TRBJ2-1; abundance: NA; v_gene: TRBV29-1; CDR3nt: TGCAGCGTTGATGGTGCTAGCGGGAGGATAGGCAATGAGCAGTTCTTC; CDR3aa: CSVDGASGRIGNEQFF
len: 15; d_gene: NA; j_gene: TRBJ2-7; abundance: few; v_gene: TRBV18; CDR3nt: TGTGCCAGCTCAATGCAGGGGGGTTTCGGAGACGAGCAGTACTTC; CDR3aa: CASSMQGGFGDEQYF
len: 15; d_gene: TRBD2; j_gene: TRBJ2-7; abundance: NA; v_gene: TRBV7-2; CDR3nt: TGTGCCAGCAGCCGGGACTATTTCCGCTCCTACGAGCAGTACTTC; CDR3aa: CASSRDYFRSYEQYF
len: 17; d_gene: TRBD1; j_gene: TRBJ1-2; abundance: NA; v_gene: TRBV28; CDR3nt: TGTGCCAGCACCCTTCACCTGGGCGGCAGGGGGCAGGTTGGCTACACCTTC; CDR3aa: CASTLHLGGRGQVGYTF
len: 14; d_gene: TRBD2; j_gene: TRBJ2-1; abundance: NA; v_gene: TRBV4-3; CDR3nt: TGCGCCAGCGCCCGAGGCGGGAGATTAAGTGAGCAGTTCTTC; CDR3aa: CASARGGRLSEQFF
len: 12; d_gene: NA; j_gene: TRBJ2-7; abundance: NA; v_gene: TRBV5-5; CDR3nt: TGTGCCAGCAGCACACAGGGCTACGAGCAGTACTTC; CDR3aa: CASSTQGYEQYF
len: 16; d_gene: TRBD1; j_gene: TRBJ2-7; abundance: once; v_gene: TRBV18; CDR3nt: TGTGCCAGCTCACCACCACCCGGGACAGGTATGGGGGAGCAGTACTTC; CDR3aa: CASSPPPGTGMGEQYF
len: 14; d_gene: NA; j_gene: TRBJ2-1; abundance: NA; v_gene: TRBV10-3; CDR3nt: TGTGCCATCAGTGAGGGGGCCCCTTTCAATGAGCAGTTCTTC; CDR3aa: CAISEGAPFNEQFF
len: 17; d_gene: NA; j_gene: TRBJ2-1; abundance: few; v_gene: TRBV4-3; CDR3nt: TGCGCCAGCAGCCAAGTCCGCGGACAGCGACCCGGCAATGAGCAGTTCTTC; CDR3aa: CASSQVRGQRPGNEQFF
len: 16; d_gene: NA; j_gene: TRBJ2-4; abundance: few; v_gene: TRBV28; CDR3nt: TGTGCCAGCAGTTTACAGGGGAGGGAGGGGAGAAACATTCAGTACTTC; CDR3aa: CASSLQGREGRNIQYF
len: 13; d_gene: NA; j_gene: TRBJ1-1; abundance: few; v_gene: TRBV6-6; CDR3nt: TGTGCCAGCAGTTACTCCCCGCGGGACGTAGCTTTCTTT; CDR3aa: CASSYSPRDVAFF
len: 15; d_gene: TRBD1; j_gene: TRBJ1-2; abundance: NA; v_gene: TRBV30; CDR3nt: TGTGCCTGGAGTTACCCGGACAGGACTAACTATGGCTACACCTTC; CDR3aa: CAWSYPDRTNYGYTF
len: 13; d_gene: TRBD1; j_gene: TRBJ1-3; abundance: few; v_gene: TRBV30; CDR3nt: TGTGCCTGGAGTCCCGGGACAGGGATCACCATATATTTT; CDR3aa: CAWSPGTGITIYF
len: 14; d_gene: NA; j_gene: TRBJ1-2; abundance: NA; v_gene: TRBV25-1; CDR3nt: TGTGCCAGCCTCTGCTCCGGACACTTCTATGGCTACACCTTC; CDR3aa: CASLCSGHFYGYTF
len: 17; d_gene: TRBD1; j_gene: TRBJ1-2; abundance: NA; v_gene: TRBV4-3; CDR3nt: TGCGCCAGCAGCCAAGATACCATAACCGGGACAGGGGATGGCTACACCTTC; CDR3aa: CASSQDTITGTGDGYTF
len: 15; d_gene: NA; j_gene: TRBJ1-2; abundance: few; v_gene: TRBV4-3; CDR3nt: TGCGCCAGCAGCCAAGTTTTACATTTCAACTATGGCTACACCTTC; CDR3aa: CASSQVLHFNYGYTF
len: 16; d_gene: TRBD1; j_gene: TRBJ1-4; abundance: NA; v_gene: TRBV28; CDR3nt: TGTGCCAGCAGAGGAAACTCCGGGGACAGGGGCGAAAAACTGTTTTTT; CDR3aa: CASRGNSGDRGEKLFF
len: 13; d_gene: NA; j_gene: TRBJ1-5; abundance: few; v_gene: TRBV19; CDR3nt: TGTGCCAGTAGTATAGAGCACATTCAGCCCCAGCATTTT; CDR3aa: CASSIEHIQPQHF
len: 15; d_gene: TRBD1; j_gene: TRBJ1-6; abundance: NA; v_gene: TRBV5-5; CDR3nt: TGTGCCAGCAGCTTGGTGACAGGGGGTTCGTGGGCCCTCCACTTT; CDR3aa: CASSLVTGGSWALHF
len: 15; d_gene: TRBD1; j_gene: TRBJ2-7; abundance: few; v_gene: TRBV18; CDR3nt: TGTGCCAGCTCACCGTACCGGGACAGGGCCTACGAGCAGTACTTC; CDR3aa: CASSPYRDRAYEQYF
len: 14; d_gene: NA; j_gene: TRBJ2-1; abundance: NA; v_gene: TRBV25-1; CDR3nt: TGTGCCAGCAGTGAATTGCAGGGGCCCAATGAGCAGTTCTTC; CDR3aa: CASSELQGPNEQFF
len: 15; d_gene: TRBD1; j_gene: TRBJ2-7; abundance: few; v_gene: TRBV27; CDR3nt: TGTGCCAGCAGTATAACCGGGACAGGGGAGTACGAGCAGTACTTC; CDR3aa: CASSITGTGEYEQYF
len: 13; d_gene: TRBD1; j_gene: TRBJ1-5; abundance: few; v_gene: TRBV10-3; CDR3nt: TGTGCCATCAGTGGACAGGGAAATCAGCCCCAGCATTTT; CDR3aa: CAISGQGNQPQHF
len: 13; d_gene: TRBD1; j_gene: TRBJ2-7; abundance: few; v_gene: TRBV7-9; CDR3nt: TGTGCCAGCAGCTTAGGGACAGGGGGTAGGCAGTACTTC; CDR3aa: CASSLGTGGRQYF
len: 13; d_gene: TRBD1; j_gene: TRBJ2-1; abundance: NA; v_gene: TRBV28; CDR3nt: TGTGCCAGCAGCAACCAGGGGGCTAATGAGCAGTTCTTC; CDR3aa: CASSNQGANEQFF
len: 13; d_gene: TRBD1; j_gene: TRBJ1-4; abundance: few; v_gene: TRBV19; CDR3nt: TGTGCCAGTAGTCGACAGGGAGGAGAAAAACTGTTTTTT; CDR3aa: CASSRQGGEKLFF
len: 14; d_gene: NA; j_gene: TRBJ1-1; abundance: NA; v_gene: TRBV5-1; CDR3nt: TGCGCCAGCAGCTTGAAGGGAGACCACACTGAAGCTTTCTTT; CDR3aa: CASSLKGDHTEAFF
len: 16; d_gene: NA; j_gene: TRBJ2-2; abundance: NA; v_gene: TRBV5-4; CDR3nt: TGTGCCAGCAGCACGAGGGTCGGGAGCCTGACCGGGGAGCTGTTTTTT; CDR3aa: CASSTRVGSLTGELFF
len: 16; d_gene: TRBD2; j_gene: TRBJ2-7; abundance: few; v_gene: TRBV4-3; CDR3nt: TGCGCCAGCAGCCAAGGAAGCGGGGGGGTTGTCTACGAGCAGTACTTC; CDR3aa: CASSQGSGGVVYEQYF
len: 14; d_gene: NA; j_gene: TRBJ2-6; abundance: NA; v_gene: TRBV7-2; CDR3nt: TGTGCCAGCAGCCCCGAGGCGCGCGCCAACGTCCTGACTTTC; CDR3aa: CASSPEARANVLTF
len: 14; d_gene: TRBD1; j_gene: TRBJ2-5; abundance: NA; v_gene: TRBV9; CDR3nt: TGTGCCAGCAGCCACGGACAGGGTCAAGAGACCCAGTACTTC; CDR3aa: CASSHGQGQETQYF
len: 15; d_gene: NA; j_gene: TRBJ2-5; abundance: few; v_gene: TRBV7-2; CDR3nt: TGTGCCAGCAGCTCATATCAAGCGGAACAAGAGACCCAGTACTTC; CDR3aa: CASSSYQAEQETQYF
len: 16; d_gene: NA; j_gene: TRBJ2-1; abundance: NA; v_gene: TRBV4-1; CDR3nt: TGCGCCAGCAGCCGCTTAGCGGCCAGCTCCTACAATGAGCAGTTCTTC; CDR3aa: CASSRLAASSYNEQFF
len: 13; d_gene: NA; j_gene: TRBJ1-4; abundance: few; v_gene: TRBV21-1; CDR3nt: TGTGCCAGCAGCAAAGGAGGGTTGGAAAAACTGTTTTTT; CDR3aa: CASSKGGLEKLFF
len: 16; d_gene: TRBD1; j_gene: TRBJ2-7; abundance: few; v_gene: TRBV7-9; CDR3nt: TGTGCCAGCAGCTATGGGGGAGGACAGGGCGCCTACGAGCAGTACTTC; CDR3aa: CASSYGGGQGAYEQYF
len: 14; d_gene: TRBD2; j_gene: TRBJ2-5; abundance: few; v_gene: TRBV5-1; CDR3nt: TGCGCCAGCAGGGCGGGAGCGTCCGGAGAGACCCAGTACTTC; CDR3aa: CASRAGASGETQYF
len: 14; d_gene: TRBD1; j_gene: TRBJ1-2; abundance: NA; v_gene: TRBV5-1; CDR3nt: TGCGCCAGCAGTCCTCAGAGGGGGCACTATGGCTACACCTTC; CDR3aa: CASSPQRGHYGYTF
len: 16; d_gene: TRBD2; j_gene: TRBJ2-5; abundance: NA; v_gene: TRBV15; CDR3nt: TGTGCCACCAGCAGAGATGGGGGGGGTGCTCAAGAGACCCAGTACTTC; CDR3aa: CATSRDGGGAQETQYF
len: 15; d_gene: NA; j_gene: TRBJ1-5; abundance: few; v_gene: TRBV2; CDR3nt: TGTGCCAGCAGTGAAGCGGGGCAGGCGTATTGGCCCCAGCATTTT; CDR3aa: CASSEAGQAYWPQHF
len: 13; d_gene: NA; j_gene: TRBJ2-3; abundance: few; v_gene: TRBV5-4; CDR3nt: TGTGCCTCCTGGCCTAGCGGCACAGATACGCAGTATTTT; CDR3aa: CASWPSGTDTQYF
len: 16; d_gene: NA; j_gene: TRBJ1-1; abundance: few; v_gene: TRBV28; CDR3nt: TGTGCCAGCACCAACCCTCGGACAGCTATAAACACTGAAGCTTTCTTT; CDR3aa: CASTNPRTAINTEAFF